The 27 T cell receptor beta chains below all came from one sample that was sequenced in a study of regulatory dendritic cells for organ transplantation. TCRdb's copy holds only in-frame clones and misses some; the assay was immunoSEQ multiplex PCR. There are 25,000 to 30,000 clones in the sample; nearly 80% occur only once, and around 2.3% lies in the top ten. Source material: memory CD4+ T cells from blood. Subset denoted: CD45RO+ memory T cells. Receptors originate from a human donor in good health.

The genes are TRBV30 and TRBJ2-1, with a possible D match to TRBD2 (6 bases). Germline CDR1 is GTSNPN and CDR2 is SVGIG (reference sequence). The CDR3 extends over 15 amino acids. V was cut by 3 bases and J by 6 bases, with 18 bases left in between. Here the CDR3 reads CAWSQGLTRGNEQFF. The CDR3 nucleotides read TGTGCCTGGAGCCAGGGACTTACCCGCGGCAATGAGCAGTTCTTC.

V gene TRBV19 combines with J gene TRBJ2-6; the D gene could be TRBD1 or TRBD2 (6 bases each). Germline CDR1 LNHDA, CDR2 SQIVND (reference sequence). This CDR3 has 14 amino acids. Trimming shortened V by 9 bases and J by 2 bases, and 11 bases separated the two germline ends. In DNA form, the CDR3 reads TGTGCCAGAGTCCGGGGGCCTGGGGCCAACGTCCTGACTTTC. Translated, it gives CARVRGPGANVLTF.

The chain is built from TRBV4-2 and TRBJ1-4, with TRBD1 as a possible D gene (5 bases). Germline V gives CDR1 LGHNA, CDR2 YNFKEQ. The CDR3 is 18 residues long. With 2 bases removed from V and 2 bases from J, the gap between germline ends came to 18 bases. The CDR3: CASSQTPGIRATNEKLFF. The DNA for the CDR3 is TGTGCCAGCAGCCAAACCCCAGGAATCAGGGCGACTAATGAAAAACTGTTTTTT.

For the CDR3, the DNA is TGCGCCAGCAATCGGCGGGCCGCCGATAGCACAGATACGCAGTATTTT. Protein sequence: CASNRRAADSTDTQYF. The chain couples TRBV5-1 to TRBJ2-3; tentatively, D is TRBD2 (5 bases). Germline CDR1 reads SGHRS; CDR2 reads YFSETQ. V dropped 6 bases and J dropped 0 bases, with 17 bases sitting between them. This CDR3 comprises 16 residues.

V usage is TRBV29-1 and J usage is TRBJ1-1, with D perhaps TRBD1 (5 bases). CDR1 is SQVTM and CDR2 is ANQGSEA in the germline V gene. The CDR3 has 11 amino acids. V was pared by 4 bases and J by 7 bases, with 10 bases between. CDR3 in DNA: TGCAGCGTTGGAGAGACAGTTGAAGCTTTCTTT. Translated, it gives CSVGETVEAFF.

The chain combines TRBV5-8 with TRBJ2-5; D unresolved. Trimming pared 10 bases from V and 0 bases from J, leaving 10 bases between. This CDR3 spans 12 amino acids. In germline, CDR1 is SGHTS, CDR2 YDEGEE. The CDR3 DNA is TGTGCCGGAAATAGCAACCAAGAGACCCAGTACTTC. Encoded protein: CAGNSNQETQYF.

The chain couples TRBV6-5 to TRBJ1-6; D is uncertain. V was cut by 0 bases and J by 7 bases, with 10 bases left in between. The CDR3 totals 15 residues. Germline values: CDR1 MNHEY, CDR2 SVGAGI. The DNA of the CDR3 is TGTGCCAGCAGTTACTCGATTGCCCCAAATTCACCCCTCCACTTT. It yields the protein CASSYSIAPNSPLHF.

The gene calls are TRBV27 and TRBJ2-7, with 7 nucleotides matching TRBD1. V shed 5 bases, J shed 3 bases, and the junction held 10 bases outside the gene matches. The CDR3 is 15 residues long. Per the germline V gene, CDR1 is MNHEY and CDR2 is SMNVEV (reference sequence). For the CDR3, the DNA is TGTGCCAGCAGTGGGACAGACCCACCAATCTACGAGCAGTACTTC. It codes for CASSGTDPPIYEQYF.

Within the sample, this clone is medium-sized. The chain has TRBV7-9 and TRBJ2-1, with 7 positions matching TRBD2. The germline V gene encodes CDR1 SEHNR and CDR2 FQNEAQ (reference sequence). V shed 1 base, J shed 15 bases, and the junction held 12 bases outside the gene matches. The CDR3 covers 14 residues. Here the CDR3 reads CASSLGPTSDGRFF. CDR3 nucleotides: TGTGCCAGCAGCTTAGGGCCCACTAGCGATGGTCGGTTCTTC.

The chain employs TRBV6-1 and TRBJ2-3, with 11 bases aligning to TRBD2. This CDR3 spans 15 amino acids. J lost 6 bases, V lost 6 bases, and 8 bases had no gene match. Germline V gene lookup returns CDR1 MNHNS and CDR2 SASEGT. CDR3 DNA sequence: TGTGCCAGCAGCGCCTTAGCGGGGGGGCCGGATACGCAGTATTTT. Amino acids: CASSALAGGPDTQYF.

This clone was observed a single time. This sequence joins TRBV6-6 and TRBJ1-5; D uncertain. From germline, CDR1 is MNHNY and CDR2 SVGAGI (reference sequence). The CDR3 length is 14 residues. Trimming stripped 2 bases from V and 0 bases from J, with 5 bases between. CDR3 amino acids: CASSYVNSNQPQHF. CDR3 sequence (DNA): TGTGCCAGCAGTTACGTTAATAGCAATCAGCCCCAGCATTTT.

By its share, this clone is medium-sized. The CDR3, as DNA: TGTGCCAGCAGTTTTGGGGGATATGGCTACACCTTC. It translates to CASSFGGYGYTF. This rearrangement joins TRBV28 to TRBJ1-2, with D possibly being TRBD1 (5 bases). V lost 3 bases and J lost 5, with 7 bases in between. Germline V gives CDR1 MDHEN, CDR2 SYDVKM. The CDR3 is 12 amino acids.

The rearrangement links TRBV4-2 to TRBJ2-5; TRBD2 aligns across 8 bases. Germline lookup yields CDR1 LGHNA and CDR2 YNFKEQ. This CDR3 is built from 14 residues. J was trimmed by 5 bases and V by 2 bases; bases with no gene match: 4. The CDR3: CASSQPGGAETQYF. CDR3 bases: TGTGCCAGCAGCCAACCGGGGGGGGCGGAGACCCAGTACTTC.

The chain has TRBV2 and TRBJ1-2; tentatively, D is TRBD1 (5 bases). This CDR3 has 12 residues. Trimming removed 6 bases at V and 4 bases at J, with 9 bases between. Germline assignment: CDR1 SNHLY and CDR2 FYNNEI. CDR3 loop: CASRGLGYGYTF. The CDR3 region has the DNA TGTGCCAGCAGGGGACTTGGCTATGGCTACACCTTC.

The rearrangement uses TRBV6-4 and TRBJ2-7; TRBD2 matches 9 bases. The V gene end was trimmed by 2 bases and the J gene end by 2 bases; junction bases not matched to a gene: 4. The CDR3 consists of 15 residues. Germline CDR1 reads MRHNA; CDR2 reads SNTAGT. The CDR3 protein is CASSDPSGIPYEQYF. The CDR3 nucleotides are TGTGCCAGCAGTGACCCTAGCGGGATTCCCTACGAGCAGTACTTC.

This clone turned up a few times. The CDR3: CASSLGTRANSPLHF. CDR3 in DNA: TGTGCCAGCAGCTTAGGGACAAGAGCTAATTCACCCCTCCACTTT. This chain connects TRBV7-2 to TRBJ1-6, with D maybe TRBD1 (5 bases). The germline V and J ends were trimmed by 1 base and 6 bases, with 10 bases remaining between them. This CDR3 is 15 amino acids long. Germline CDR1 SGHTA, CDR2 FQGNSA.

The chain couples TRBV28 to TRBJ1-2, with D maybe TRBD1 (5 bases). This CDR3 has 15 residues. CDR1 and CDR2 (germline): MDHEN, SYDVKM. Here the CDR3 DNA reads TGTGGGGCCTCGGTTAGGCAGGGAAATTCCTATGGCTACACCTTC. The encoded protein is CGASVRQGNSYGYTF.

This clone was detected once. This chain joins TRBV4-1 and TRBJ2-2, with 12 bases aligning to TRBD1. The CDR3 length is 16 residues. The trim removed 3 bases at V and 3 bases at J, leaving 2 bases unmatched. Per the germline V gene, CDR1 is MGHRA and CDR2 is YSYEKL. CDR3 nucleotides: TGCGCCAGCAGCCAGGGACAGGGGGCATACACCGGGGAGCTGTTTTTT. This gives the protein CASSQGQGAYTGELFF.

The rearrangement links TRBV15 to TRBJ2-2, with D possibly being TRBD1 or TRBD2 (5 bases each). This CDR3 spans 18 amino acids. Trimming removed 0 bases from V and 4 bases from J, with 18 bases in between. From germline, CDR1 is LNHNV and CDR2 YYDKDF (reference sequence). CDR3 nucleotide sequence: TGTGCCACCAGCAGAGACTACTCTTCCAGGGCGGGCACCGGGGAGCTGTTTTTT. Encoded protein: CATSRDYSSRAGTGELFF.

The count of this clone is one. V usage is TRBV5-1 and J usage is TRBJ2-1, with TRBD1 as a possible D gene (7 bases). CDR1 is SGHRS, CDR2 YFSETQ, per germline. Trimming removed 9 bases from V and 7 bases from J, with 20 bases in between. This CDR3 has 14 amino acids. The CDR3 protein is CATAGGPRENEQFF. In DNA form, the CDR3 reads TGCGCCACCGCAGGGGGGCCTCGGGAGAATGAGCAGTTCTTC.

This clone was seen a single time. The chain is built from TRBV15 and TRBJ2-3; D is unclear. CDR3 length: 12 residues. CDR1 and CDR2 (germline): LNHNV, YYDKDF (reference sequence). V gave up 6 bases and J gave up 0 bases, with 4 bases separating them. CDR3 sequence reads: CATRQSTDTQYF. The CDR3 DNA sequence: TGTGCCACCAGGCAGAGCACAGATACGCAGTATTTT. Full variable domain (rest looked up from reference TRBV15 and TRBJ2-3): DAMVIQNPRYQVTQFGKPVTLSCSQTLNHNVMYWYQQKSSQAPKLLFHYYDKDFNNEADTPDNFQSRRPNTSFCFLDIRSPGLGDTAMYLCATRQSTDTQYFGPGTRLTVL.

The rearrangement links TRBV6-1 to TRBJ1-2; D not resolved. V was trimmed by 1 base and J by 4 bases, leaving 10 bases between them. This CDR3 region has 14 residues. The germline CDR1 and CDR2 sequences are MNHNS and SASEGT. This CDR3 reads CASSEDQEAYGYTF. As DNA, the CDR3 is TGTGCCAGCAGTGAAGACCAGGAGGCCTATGGCTACACCTTC.

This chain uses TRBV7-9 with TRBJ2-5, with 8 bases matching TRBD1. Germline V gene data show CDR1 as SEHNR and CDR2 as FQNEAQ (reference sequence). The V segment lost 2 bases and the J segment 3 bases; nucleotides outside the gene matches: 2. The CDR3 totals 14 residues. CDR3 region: CASSLQGAKETQYF. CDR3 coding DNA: TGTGCCAGCAGCTTACAGGGGGCGAAAGAGACCCAGTACTTC.

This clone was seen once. The CDR3: CASSSQRVVGNTEAFF. The CDR3 coding sequence is TGTGCCAGCAGCTCCCAAAGGGTGGTCGGGAACACTGAAGCTTTCTTT. J is TRBJ1-1 and V is TRBV7-8; no firm D call. Germline CDR1 SGHVS, CDR2 FQNEAQ. V lost 4 bases to trimming and J lost 1 base, with 16 bases between them. The CDR3 totals 16 residues.

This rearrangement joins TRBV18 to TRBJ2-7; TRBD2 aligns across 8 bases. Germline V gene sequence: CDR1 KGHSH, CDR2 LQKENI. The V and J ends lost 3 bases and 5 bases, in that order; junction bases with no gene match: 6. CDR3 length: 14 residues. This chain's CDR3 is CASSPSWRGDEQYF. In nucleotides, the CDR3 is TGTGCCAGCTCACCGAGCTGGCGGGGGGACGAGCAGTACTTC.

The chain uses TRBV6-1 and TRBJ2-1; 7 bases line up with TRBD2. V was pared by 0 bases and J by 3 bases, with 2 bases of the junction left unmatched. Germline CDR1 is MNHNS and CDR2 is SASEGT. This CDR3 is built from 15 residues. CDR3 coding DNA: TGTGCCAGCAGTGAAGCCGCGGGGGACTACAATGAGCAGTTCTTC. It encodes CASSEAAGDYNEQFF.

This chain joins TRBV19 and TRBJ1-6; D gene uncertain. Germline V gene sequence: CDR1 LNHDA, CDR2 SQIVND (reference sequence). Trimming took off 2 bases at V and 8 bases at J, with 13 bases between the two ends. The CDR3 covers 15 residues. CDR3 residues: CASSITGLGDSPLHF. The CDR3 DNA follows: TGTGCCAGTAGTATAACGGGTCTCGGGGATTCACCCCTCCACTTT.